These 8 T cell receptor beta chains share one sample of origin, sequenced in a study of T cells in Graves' hyperthyroidism and ophthalmopathy. Amplified regions were TCR beta CDR3 sequences from RNA transcripts. A set of HTBI primers served as the primers for a first-round RT-PCR of the TCR CDR3. Each CDR3 protein gets one entry after TCRdb re-called the multiplex PCR reads with MiXCR. The sample gives hundreds of thousands of distinct CDR3 sequences, 15% to 19% of which show up once; about 30% is in the top ten. The sequenced sample consisted of blood. These receptors were taken from a woman between 18 and 29 years old with Graves' hyperthyroidism that later progressed to Graves' ophthalmopathy.

This clonotype was counted many times. This rearrangement joins TRBV2 to TRBJ2-1, with TRBD2 matching 14 bases. This CDR3 region has 20 residues. V lost 6 bases to trimming and J lost 5 bases; unmatched junction nucleotides: 18. The germline CDR1 and CDR2 sequences are SNHLY and FYNNEI. The CDR3 loop reads CASRTPATSGRAAGDNEQFF. In DNA, the CDR3 is TGTGCCAGCAGAACGCCGGCGACTAGCGGGAGGGCCGCGGGGGACAATGAGCAGTTCTTC.

To note about this clonotype: This may come from a read error, since a much larger clone is one base off. CDR3 protein: CASGYSGGSTDTQYF. The CDR3 DNA sequence: TGTGCCAGCGGTTACTCTGGAGGTAGCACAGATACGCAGTATTTT. The V call is TRBV6-2 or TRBV6-3, the J call TRBJ2-3; maybe TRBD2 (5 bases). Germline V CDR1 and CDR2: MNHEY, SVGEGT. The CDR3 runs 15 residues.

V usage is TRBV2 and J usage is TRBJ1-3; D is unresolved. The CDR3 covers 13 residues. Germline V gene sequence: CDR1 SNHLY, CDR2 FYNNEI. V gave up 4 bases and J gave up 4 bases, with 8 bases separating them. CDR3 sequence reads: CASSVDLGNTIYF. For the CDR3, the DNA is TGTGCCAGCAGTGTCGACTTGGGAAACACCATATATTTT.

A word on this clonotype: The junction does not match germline at one end; this may be a read error. This chain connects TRBV7-7 to TRBJ2-1, with 13 positions matching TRBD2. This CDR3 is built from 17 residues. From germline, CDR1 is SSHAT and CDR2 FNYEAQ (reference sequence). CDR3: CASSPARPGLAGNEQFF. CDR3 sequence (DNA): TGTGCTAGCAGCCCCGCGAGGCCGGGACTAGCGGGAAATGAGCAGTTCTTC. The variable domain in full, with the rest retrieved from reference TRBV7-7 and TRBJ2-1, is GAGVSQSPRYKVTKRGQDVTLRCDPISSHATLYWYQQALGQGPEFLTYFNYEAQPDKSGLPSDRFSAERPEGSISTLTIQRTEQRDSAMYRCASSPARPGLAGNEQFFGPGTRLTVL.

This clonotype came up many times. The chain is built from TRBV28 and TRBJ2-2; no definite D call. Germline V gene sequence: CDR1 MDHEN, CDR2 SYDVKM. The V end was cut by 3 bases, the J end by 7 bases, with 12 bases between. The CDR3 is made up of 14 amino acids. Here the CDR3 DNA reads TGTGCCAGCAGTTTTTTAGGTTCCGGCGGGGAGCTGTTTTTT. This codes for CASSFLGSGGELFF.

In its sample, this clonotype was seen a few times. The chain uses TRBV9 and TRBJ2-3; maybe TRBD2 (6 bases). Germline CDR1 reads SGDLS; CDR2 reads YYNGEE. The CDR3 runs 16 residues. Trimming cost V 0 bases and J 2 bases, with 13 bases left between them. The DNA for the CDR3 is TGTGCCAGCAGCGTAGTGGGGGGATTAGTCACAGATACGCAGTATTTT. This gives the protein CASSVVGGLVTDTQYF.

At least ten counts were recorded for this clonotype. V and J are TRBV12-3 or TRBV12-4 and TRBJ1-1; 7 positions agree with TRBD1. Trimming took 4 bases from V and 3 from J; bases not matched to a gene: 11. The CDR3 has 16 residues. This chain's CDR3 is CASSSAPGGRYTEAFF. DNA of the CDR3: TGTGCCAGCAGTTCCGCACCAGGGGGGAGGTACACTGAAGCTTTCTTT.

This clonotype was seen many times. The gene calls are TRBV19 and TRBJ2-2; no reliable D call. V dropped 7 bases and J dropped 0 bases, with 15 bases sitting between them. The CDR3 sequence is 16 residues long. Germline CDR1 reads LNHDA; CDR2 reads SQIVND (reference sequence). CDR3 loop: CASIGLSSSNTGELFF. Written as DNA, the CDR3 is TGTGCCAGTATCGGCCTCTCCAGCTCGAACACCGGGGAGCTGTTTTTT.